This T cell receptor (beta chain) appears in the sequencing data of a study of T cell responses to AZD1222 COVID-19 vaccine. This clone was picked up a small number of times. As yet, its antigen is unknown. Study-wide findings and caveats: All repertoire sampling was performed exclusively after the peak T cell response. The study reported that nearly half of spike-specific TCRs target unmutated variant regions. Across the whole spike, CD4 TCRs peaked at regions 160-218 and 743-854. Among AZD1222 vaccinees, only 5 to 7 were seropositive at baseline.

The germline CDR1 and CDR2 sequences are MNHEY and SVGAGI. This CDR3 spans 16 amino acids. The V end was cut by 0 bases, the J end by 4 bases, with 15 bases between. Clones were read by immunoSEQ multiplex PCR, and TCRdb kept only the in-frame ones, dropping some. The sample records about 93,000 clones, over 75% being singletons. The chain links TRBV6-5 to TRBJ1-1; perhaps TRBD1 as D (5 bases). This sequence originates from an adult in good health. Sequencing was performed on peripheral blood, taken on day 0 of AZD1222 vaccination. In DNA, the CDR3 is TGTGCCAGCAGTTACTCCGGGCCAGGGAGTGCCACTGAAGCTTTCTTT. The encoded protein is CASSYSGPGSATEAFF.